This TCR beta chain appears in the sequencing data of a study of blood T cell repertoires in COVID-19. The wider study: Collection of acute and convalescent COVID-19 samples took place in the United States, Italy and Spain. Nucleic acid was either cDNA or gDNA, and it came from T cells, B-cell-depleted T cells, or PBMCs.

Methods used by the authors: Estimates of nucleated cell counts were drawn from the amplification of reference gene primers. Profiling relied on immunoSEQ multiplex PCR, and the TCRdb table lists in-frame clones only, not all of them. V and J calls plus clone size are reproduced from that table; the DNA served to infer D and trimming. This sample carries about 64,000 clones, 84% of them seen once, and the ten largest clones take approximately 5.6%. Source material: peripheral blood. The receptor's source is a woman aged 55-69 years with acute or convalescent COVID-19.

CDR3 nucleotide sequence: TGTGCCAGCAGCCAAGATCTGCCAGGGTACGGTGGCTACACCTTC. It translates to CASSQDLPGYGGYTF. This chain links TRBV14 with TRBJ1-2, with D perhaps TRBD1 (5 bases). V was pared by 0 bases and J by 7 bases, with 15 bases between. CDR1 SGHDN and CDR2 FVKESK come from the germline V gene. This CDR3 has 15 amino acids.